This T cell receptor (beta chain) was found in a study of regulatory T cells in long-lasting Graves disease. About the study: Duration of antithyroid drug therapy among newly diagnosed Graves' patients was under 3 months.

Investigators prepared the TCR beta libraries by applying iRepertoire HTBI primers and Arm-PCR of CDR3 regions. TCRdb analysed the multiplex PCR reads with MiXCR anew, one entry per CDR3 protein. The sample contains a few hundred thousand distinct CDR3 sequences, about 16% of which appear only once. The time point here: newly diagnosed GD, antithyroid drugs for less than 3 months. Preparation of the TCR library used RNA extracted from PBMCs. Germline V CDR1 and CDR2: LNHDA, SQIVND (reference sequence). The CDR3 runs 15 residues. The V and J ends lost 8 bases and 4 bases, in that order; junction bases with no gene match: 9. This sample also appeared in a second study, on T cells in Graves' hyperthyroidism and ophthalmopathy. That source notes: With the HTBI primer set, the TCR CDR3 went through a first round of RT-PCR. Within blood appeared most thyroid clonotypes that had expanded above 0.001.

This TCR came from a woman under 30 with Graves disease. The chain couples TRBV19 to TRBJ2-2; 8 bases fit TRBD2. The sample was peripheral blood mononuclear cells (PBMCs), taken at new diagnosis, from a patient treated with antithyroid drugs. CDR3 region: CASAYGLAATGELFF. CDR3 coding DNA: TGTGCCAGTGCTTACGGACTAGCAGCCACCGGGGAGCTGTTTTTT.